The 30 T cell receptor beta chains in this list originate from one sample, sequenced in a study of T cell changes during pregnancy in multiple sclerosis. TCRdb's copy holds only in-frame clones and misses some; the assay was immunoSEQ multiplex PCR. Counted here are around 100,000 clones, roughly 93% occurring once; the ten biggest clones make up roughly 0.88%. The starting material was peripheral blood, obtained after pregnancy. These receptors were taken from a female donor with multiple sclerosis, enrolled in a pregnancy study.

The chain recombines TRBV25-1 with TRBJ2-1; D is possibly TRBD1 (5 bases). In germline, CDR1 is MGHDK, CDR2 SYGVNS. The CDR3 totals 13 residues. Trimming shortened V by 6 bases and J by 11 bases, and 17 bases separated the two germline ends. CDR3 bases: TGTGCCAGCAGCAAACAGGTTACAATGAAGCAGTTCTTC. It codes for CASSKQVTMKQFF.

This sequence joins TRBV2 and TRBJ1-2; D is undetermined. CDR1 and CDR2 (germline): SNHLY, FYNNEI. CDR3 size: 13 residues. V lost 6 bases, J lost 6 bases, and 14 bases lay in between. The CDR3 loop reads CASRPPEMNGYTF. DNA for the CDR3: TGTGCCAGCAGGCCCCCCGAGATGAATGGCTACACCTTC.

The rearrangement joins TRBV6-4 to TRBJ2-3, with D possibly being TRBD2 (5 bases). Looked up from germline, CDR1 is MRHNA and CDR2 is SNTAGT. The CDR3 loop spans 15 amino acids. Trimming stripped 3 bases from V and 0 bases from J, with 10 bases between. CDR3 coding DNA: TGTGCCAGCAGTGAGTCAGCGGCTAGCACAGATACGCAGTATTTT. It yields the protein CASSESAASTDTQYF.

The J gene is TRBJ1-4, the V gene TRBV2, with D unresolved. V dropped 7 bases and J dropped 3 bases, with 9 bases sitting between them. This CDR3 has 13 residues. Germline V gives CDR1 SNHLY, CDR2 FYNNEI. CDR3 in amino acids: CASTRRANEKLFF. The CDR3 DNA follows: TGTGCCAGCACGAGGAGAGCTAATGAAAAACTGTTTTTT.

This clone was counted a few times. The chain has TRBV19 and TRBJ1-1; possible D gene TRBD1, 5 bases. This CDR3 contains 12 residues. The ends were cut back, 7 bases at V and 4 bases at J, with 10 bases in the middle. In germline, CDR1 is LNHDA, CDR2 SQIVND (reference sequence). The CDR3 DNA sequence: TGTGCCAGTATCCGGGGGGGCACTGAAGCTTTCTTT. Protein: CASIRGGTEAFF.

This chain connects TRBV5-8 to TRBJ1-5; unclear D gene. Per the germline V gene, CDR1 is SGHTS and CDR2 is YDEGEE. With 4 bases removed from V and 3 bases from J, the gap between germline ends came to 5 bases. CDR3 length equals 12 residues. The CDR3 DNA sequence: TGTGCCAGCAGCCACTACAATCAGCCCCAGCATTTT. Residues: CASSHYNQPQHF.

The chain combines TRBV18 with TRBJ2-1; D is possibly TRBD1 (6 bases). CDR3 length equals 13 residues. V was shortened by 3 bases and J by 7 bases, with 10 bases between the two germline ends. The germline V gene encodes CDR1 KGHSH and CDR2 LQKENI. CDR3 nucleotide sequence: TGTGCCAGCTCACCCTCAGGGGTGAATGAGCAGTTCTTC. Translation: CASSPSGVNEQFF.

This chain links TRBV27 with TRBJ2-3; 7 nucleotides align to TRBD1. The germline CDR1 and CDR2 sequences are MNHEY and SMNVEV (reference sequence). This CDR3 is built from 15 residues. V lost 0 bases, J lost 6 bases, and 6 bases stayed unmatched. The CDR3 region is CASSLSTGWGDTQYF. The CDR3, as DNA: TGTGCCAGCAGTTTATCGACAGGGTGGGGGGATACGCAGTATTTT.

This rearrangement joins TRBV5-1 to TRBJ2-5; 7 nucleotides match TRBD1. With V trimmed by 4 bases and J by 5 bases, 8 bases remained unmatched. CDR1 and CDR2 from the germline V gene are SGHRS and YFSETQ. The CDR3 length is 14 residues. The chain's CDR3 is CASSERTGRETQYF. Here the CDR3 DNA reads TGCGCCAGCAGCGAGAGGACAGGACGGGAGACCCAGTACTTC.

CDR3 loop: CASSPYQGGQGDYGYTF. CDR3 coding DNA: TGTGCCAGCTCACCTTATCAAGGGGGCCAAGGGGACTATGGCTACACCTTC. The genes are TRBV18 and TRBJ1-2; TRBD1 agrees at 7 bases. The V segment lost 3 bases and the J segment 3 bases; nucleotides outside the gene matches: 13. The CDR3 is 17 amino acids. Germline V gives CDR1 KGHSH, CDR2 LQKENI.

V usage is TRBV6-5 and J usage is TRBJ2-7; possibly TRBD2 for D (5 bases). CDR1 is MNHEY and CDR2 is SVGAGI in the germline V gene. The CDR3 is 13 residues long. V was trimmed by 5 bases and J by 0 bases, leaving 8 bases between them. The CDR3 sequence is CASSKGASYEQYF. Written as DNA, the CDR3 is TGTGCCAGCAGTAAGGGAGCCTCCTACGAGCAGTACTTC.

The genes are TRBV4-1 and TRBJ2-6, with 8 bases aligning to TRBD1. With V trimmed by 5 bases and J by 3 bases, 6 bases remained unmatched. Germline V gene sequence: CDR1 MGHRA, CDR2 YSYEKL. CDR3 length equals 16 residues. This CDR3 is CASSETGDFGANVLTF. As DNA, the CDR3 is TGCGCCAGCAGCGAGACAGGGGATTTTGGGGCCAACGTCCTGACTTTC.

V gene TRBV15 combines with J gene TRBJ1-3; D is uncertain. CDR3 size: 15 residues. V was clipped by 0 bases and J by 3 bases, with 9 bases between them. Looked up from germline, CDR1 is LNHNV and CDR2 is YYDKDF (reference sequence). DNA of the CDR3: TGTGCCACCAGCAGAGAAGGAGTAGTTGGAAACACCATATATTTT. This codes for CATSREGVVGNTIYF.

This chain connects TRBV19 to TRBJ2-1; TRBD2 agrees at 13 bases. This CDR3 has 15 amino acids. With V trimmed by 8 bases and J by 5 bases, 6 bases remained unmatched. Per germline, CDR1 LNHDA and CDR2 SQIVND (reference sequence). The DNA for the CDR3 is TGTGCCAGTTGGGGGACTAGCGGGAAGAACAATGAGCAGTTCTTC. Protein sequence: CASWGTSGKNNEQFF.

This clone showed up just once. V is TRBV6-5 and J is TRBJ2-1; TRBD1 aligns across 7 bases. This CDR3 is built from 15 residues. The V and J ends lost 7 bases and 0 bases, in that order; junction bases with no gene match: 6. Germline CDR1 and CDR2: MNHEY and SVGAGI. CDR3 DNA sequence: TGTGCCAGCATAAAGACAGGGAGCTCCTACAATGAGCAGTTCTTC. Amino acid sequence: CASIKTGSSYNEQFF.

The chain combines TRBV28 with TRBJ2-3; 11 nucleotides match TRBD1. V gave up 5 bases and J gave up 6 bases; unmatched junction bases: 13. CDR1 is MDHEN, CDR2 SYDVKM, per germline. The CDR3 runs to 17 residues. DNA for the CDR3: TGTGCCAGCAGTATCATTACCCCGGACAGGGGGCTTGATACGCAGTATTTT. This gives the protein CASSIITPDRGLDTQYF.

This sequence joins TRBV28 and TRBJ2-4; 8 bases align to TRBD2. The germline CDR1 and CDR2 sequences are MDHEN and SYDVKM. The V and J ends lost 6 bases and 5 bases, in that order; junction bases with no gene match: 9. The CDR3 is 15 residues long. CDR3 nucleotides: TGTGCCAGCAGCTCCGAGCGGGAGTTCGAAAACATTCAGTACTTC. Its translation: CASSSEREFENIQYF. Using reference TRBV28 and TRBJ2-4 for the parts outside the CDR3, the full variable domain is DVKVTQSSRYLVKRTGEKVFLECVQDMDHENMFWYRQDPGLGLRLIYFSYDVKMKEKGDIPEGYSVSREKKERFSLILESASTNQTSMYLCASSSEREFENIQYFGAGTRLSVL.

The V and J genes are TRBV2 and TRBJ1-4, with 10 bases identical to TRBD1. Germline V CDR1 and CDR2: SNHLY, FYNNEI. After removal of 5 bases from V and 7 bases from J, the junction contained 7 bases not matched to a gene. This CDR3 has 15 amino acids. The CDR3 DNA reads TGTGCCAGCAGTAAGACAGGGGGCAAAATTGAAAAACTGTTTTTT. Its translation: CASSKTGGKIEKLFF.

The chain carries TRBV7-2 and TRBJ2-5; D perhaps matches TRBD2 (5 bases). The V end was cut by 4 bases, the J end by 11 bases, with 14 bases between. The CDR3 covers 12 residues. The germline V gene has CDR1 SGHTA and CDR2 FQGNSA. The CDR3 coding sequence is TGTGCCAGCAGCTCAGGACTCCGTTTTCAGTACTTC. Protein product: CASSSGLRFQYF.

The chain combines TRBV9 with TRBJ1-6; no firm D call. The CDR3 is 13 residues long. The V gene's germline CDR1 is SGDLS and CDR2 YYNGEE. Trimming pared 3 bases from V and 5 bases from J, leaving 6 bases between. The CDR3 DNA reads TGTGCCAGCAGCGCGGGGAATAATTCACCCCTCCACTTT. Its protein product is CASSAGNNSPLHF.

This clone was counted once. The chain employs TRBV5-1 and TRBJ2-5; D is uncertain. V was trimmed by 3 bases and J by 3 bases, leaving 3 bases between them. Germline CDR1 and CDR2: SGHRS and YFSETQ. This CDR3 is 11 amino acids long. DNA of the CDR3: TGCGCCAGCAGCTCCAAAGAGACCCAGTACTTC. Encoded protein: CASSSKETQYF.

CDR3 sequence (DNA): TGCGCCAGCAGCCAAGCCGGACAGGGTTTGGAAGCTTTCTTT. Its translation is CASSQAGQGLEAFF. The chain links TRBV4-1 to TRBJ1-1; TRBD1 matches at 8 bases. After removal of 1 base from V and 8 bases from J, the junction contained 6 bases not matched to a gene. Germline values: CDR1 MGHRA, CDR2 YSYEKL. This CDR3 comprises 14 residues.

V is TRBV14 and J is TRBJ1-4; 7 bases are a match to TRBD1. The CDR3 contains 17 residues. Germline V gives CDR1 SGHDN, CDR2 FVKESK. With 2 bases clipped from V and 6 bases from J, the junction kept 12 bases outside the gene matches. CDR3 sequence: CASSQSLFWDSDEKLFF. As DNA, the CDR3 is TGTGCCAGCAGCCAAAGCTTGTTTTGGGACAGCGATGAAAAACTGTTTTTT.

This clone has just one count. The chain uses TRBV7-2 and TRBJ1-2; the D is unclear. The CDR3 has 15 amino acids. Germline lookup yields CDR1 SGHTA and CDR2 FQGNSA. Trimming removed 6 bases from V and 2 bases from J, with 16 bases in between. The CDR3 here is CASSLIWPPNYGYTF. The CDR3 nucleotides read TGTGCCAGCAGTTTAATCTGGCCCCCCAACTATGGCTACACCTTC.

The chain has TRBV10-3 and TRBJ2-5, with D perhaps matching TRBD1 (5 bases). Trimming took 0 bases from V and 4 from J, leaving 12 bases between them. CDR1 is ENHRY, CDR2 SYGVKD, per germline. The CDR3 has 15 amino acids. The CDR3 protein is CAISESVGQTETQYF. Written as DNA, the CDR3 is TGTGCCATCAGTGAGTCGGTGGGGCAGACAGAGACCCAGTACTTC.

The rearrangement uses TRBV27 and TRBJ1-5, with D hard to call. V lost 5 bases to trimming and J lost 0 bases, with 14 bases between them. Germline V lookup: CDR1 MNHEY, CDR2 SMNVEV (reference sequence). The CDR3 is 16 residues long. DNA for the CDR3: TGTGCCAGCAGTCCTTGGACTCTTTATAGCAATCAGCCCCAGCATTTT. This gives the protein CASSPWTLYSNQPQHF.

On this clone: At one end the junction does not follow the germline gene, possibly because of a read error. The chain couples TRBV10-3 to TRBJ1-2; D ambiguous. The CDR3 runs 13 residues. Germline CDR1 ENHRY, CDR2 SYGVKD. In DNA, the CDR3 is TGTGCCACCAGTGAGTCGGGAGGGTATGGCTACACCTTC. Translation: CATSESGGYGYTF.

This chain connects TRBV7-8 to TRBJ1-3; TRBD1 agrees at 7 bases. Germline V gene sequence: CDR1 SGHVS, CDR2 FQNEAQ. V was clipped by 5 bases and J by 0 bases; unmatched bases: 1. This CDR3 region has 14 residues. CDR3 region: CASSPGGSGNTIYF. The DNA of the CDR3 is TGTGCCAGCAGCCCAGGGGGCTCTGGAAACACCATATATTTT. The full variable domain, with the rest looked up from reference TRBV7-8 and TRBJ1-3, is GAGVSQSPRYKVAKRGQDVALRCDPISGHVSLFWYQQALGQGPEFLTYFQNEAQLDKSGLPSDRFFAERPEGSVSTLKIQRTQQEDSAVYLCASSPGGSGNTIYFGEGSWLTVV.

This clone came up once. The chain uses TRBV4-2 and TRBJ2-3, with 8 bases lining up with TRBD2. CDR3 length equals 17 residues. Germline V CDR1 and CDR2: LGHNA, YNFKEQ. V trimming: 0 bases; J trimming: 6 bases; junction bases outside the gene matches: 11. In nucleotides, the CDR3 is TGTGCCAGCAGCCAAGAAGCGGCGGGAGGAGCCGGCGATACGCAGTATTTT. It specifies CASSQEAAGGAGDTQYF.

The chain has TRBV7-6 and TRBJ2-3; TRBD2 agrees at 12 bases. The V gene's germline CDR1 is SGHVS and CDR2 FNYEAQ. Trimming cost V 4 bases and J 0 bases; bases outside gene matches: 5. This CDR3 has 17 residues. In DNA, the CDR3 is TGTGCCAGCAGCTATCGGACTAGCGGGATTAGCACAGATACGCAGTATTTT. It translates to CASSYRTSGISTDTQYF.